The clone carrying this T cell receptor beta chain was seen at least ten times. This sample was included in a study of kidney transplant recipient with SARS-CoV-2 infection. In TCRdb, the reads were re-called with MiXCR into one record per CDR3 protein. The table lists roughly 230,000 distinct CDR3 sequences, more than 25% of them singletons, with under 7.5% in the top ten. The sequence came from a young adult male patient who had COVID-19 and was a kidney transplant recipient. Some T cells may be graft donor cells. The sample was a blood sample, taken at baseline and on roughly day 110 from a kidney transplant recipient.

CDR3: CATSESAGGEQYF. The CDR3, as DNA: TGTGCCACCAGTGAATCGGCGGGGGGCGAGCAGTACTTC. The V and J genes are TRBV24-1 and TRBJ2-7; 8 bases match TRBD2. V was pared by 4 bases and J by 6 bases, with 4 bases of the junction left unmatched. The CDR3 is 13 amino acids. CDR1 KGHDR and CDR2 SFDVKD come from the germline V gene.